The present entry profiles one TCR beta chain with its context. This record belongs to a study of blood T cell repertoires in COVID-19. In the study overall: Samples of COVID-19 (acute and convalescent) were obtained from the United States, Italy and Spain. T cells, B-cell-depleted T cells, or PBMCs provided the cDNA or gDNA that served as material.

V gave up 7 bases and J gave up 1 base; unmatched junction bases: 11. Germline CDR1 reads MDHEN; CDR2 reads SYDVKM. This CDR3 region has 16 residues. As originally analysed: Estimates of nucleated cell counts were drawn from the amplification of reference gene primers. This table comes from immunoSEQ multiplex PCR, and its TCRdb copy is limited to in-frame clones, with some not included. That table supplies the V and J calls and clone size; D and trimming were determined from the DNA. The repertoire has 250,000 to 350,000 clones, about nine tenths of them found once; the top ten carry about 3%. Sequenced: peripheral blood. The chain carries TRBV28 and TRBJ2-7, with 9 bases that match TRBD1. This TCR was recovered from a woman between 25 and 40 years old with active or convalescent COVID-19. CDR3 sequence (DNA): TGTGCCAGCACCCCCTTTGCCGGGACAGGGTCCTACGAGCAGTACTTC. This encodes CASTPFAGTGSYEQYF.